This entry lists 27 T cell receptor beta chains sequenced from one sample in a study of T cells in women clearing cervical HPV infection. The protocol was immunoSEQ multiplex PCR, while the TCRdb copy is restricted to in-frame clones and leaves out a portion. In all, the sample yields tens of thousands of clones. Sequencing was done on a sample of blood buffy coat. Receptor source: a woman between 18 and 69 years old with a cervical HPV16 infection that either progressed to CIN3+ or cleared (not recorded which).

Details on this clone: The read finishes 3 residues shy of the CDR3 end, and the germline J gene is used to complete it. V and J are TRBV12-3 or TRBV12-4 and TRBJ2-1, with a tentative D call TRBD2 (7 bases). The CDR3 totals 14 residues. Deletions cut 9 bases from V and 8 bases from J, with 20 bases between. This CDR3 reads CASGGAPFLHEQFF. The covered CDR3 bases are TGTGCCAGTGGGGGGGCCCCTTTCCTTCATGAG.

As to this clone: With the read ending 3 residues before the CDR3 end, the germline J gene is used to fill in that end. The V gene is TRBV2, the J gene TRBJ1-5; tentative D call: TRBD1 (6 bases). CDR1 SNHLY and CDR2 FYNNEI come from the germline V gene. V was pared by 6 bases and J by 4 bases, with 13 bases between. The CDR3 runs to 14 residues. CDR3 DNA, as far as it was read: TGTGCCAGCAGCTTACAGGGCGGAAATCAGCCC. Translating it yields CASSLQGGNQP. The entire CDR3 protein reads CASSLQGGNQPQHF.

In the case of this clone: With the read ending 3 residues before the CDR3 end, the germline J gene is used to fill in that end. This chain uses TRBV12-3 or TRBV12-4 with TRBJ2-3; 12 bases are a match to TRBD2. Trimming removed 1 base from V and 5 bases from J; junction bases left unmatched: 10. This CDR3 region has 18 residues. CDR3 bases read: TGTGCCAGCAGTTTAGGTGGGCTAGCGGGGGGGCAGATAGATACG. Amino acids: CASSLGGLAGGQIDT. The full CDR3 protein reads CASSLGGLAGGQIDTQYF.

For this clone: The sequenced fragment ends 3 residues before the CDR3 boundary, so the rest is inferred from the germline J gene. The chain has TRBV5-1 and TRBJ2-1, with TRBD2 matching 14 bases. Germline loops: CDR1 SGHRS, CDR2 YFSETQ. With 4 bases clipped from V and 4 bases from J, the junction kept 16 bases outside the gene matches. The CDR3 contains 20 residues. CDR3 DNA (partial): TGCGCCAGCAGCGGGGGGACTAGCGGGGGCCCACAGAACAATTACAATGAG. Its translation: CASSGGTSGGPQNNYNE. The CDR3 as a whole reads CASSGGTSGGPQNNYNEQFF.

About this clone: The read falls 3 residues short of the CDR3 end, and the missing part is taken from the germline J gene. V is TRBV19 and J is TRBJ2-2; 9 nucleotides line up with TRBD1. Germline V gives CDR1 LNHDA, CDR2 SQIVND (reference sequence). The CDR3 has 17 residues. CDR3 region: CASSMGEQGARNSPLFF. The sequenced CDR3 bases are TGTGCCAGTAGTATGGGCGAACAGGGGGCGCGTAATTCACCG.

As to this clone: The missing CDR3 end, 3 residues past where the read stops, is filled in from the germline J gene. The rearrangement joins TRBV2 to TRBJ1-5; D is perhaps TRBD1 (6 bases). V gave up 4 bases and J gave up 1 base, with 14 bases separating them. Germline CDR1 SNHLY, CDR2 FYNNEI. The CDR3 has 16 amino acids. The part of the CDR3 DNA that was read is TGTGCCAGCAGTGTGACACAGGGTTTAAGCAATCAGCCC. This gives the protein CASSVTQGLSNQP. The CDR3 in its entirety is CASSVTQGLSNQPQHF.

With respect to this clone: The missing CDR3 end, 3 residues past where the read stops, is filled in from the germline J gene. The chain employs TRBV5-1 and TRBJ1-4; D not certain. Deletions cut 0 bases from V and 0 bases from J, with 9 bases between. CDR1 SGHRS and CDR2 YFSETQ come from the germline V gene. This CDR3 is built from 16 residues. CDR3 DNA, as far as it was read: TGCGCCAGCAGCTTGGACCCCAGTACAACTAATGAAAAA. Translating gives CASSLDPSTTNEK. The entire CDR3 sequence reads CASSLDPSTTNEKLFF. The whole variable domain, filled in from reference TRBV5-1 and TRBJ1-4, reads KAGVTQTPRYLIKTRGQQVTLSCSPISGHRSVSWYQQTPGQGLQFLFEYFSETQRNKGNFPGRFSGRQFSNSRSEMNVSTLELGDSALYLCASSLDPSTTNEKLFFGSGTQLSVL.

In regard to this clone: The read stops 3 residues short of the end of the CDR3; the missing end is completed from the germline J gene. The V and J genes are TRBV19 and TRBJ1-2; D remains ambiguous. The CDR3 has 16 amino acids. The germline gives CDR1 LNHDA, CDR2 SQIVND (reference sequence). The DNA read from the CDR3 is TGTGCCAGTAGTATAGAGGCCCCTTGGTCCCTGAATGAC. It yields the protein CASSIEAPWSLND. The entire CDR3 protein is CASSIEAPWSLNDYTF.

A remark on this clone: Read sequence stops 3 residues before the CDR3 end, and the germline J gene provides the missing end. The V gene is TRBV10-2, the J gene TRBJ1-5, with 7 bases that match TRBD1. Trimming at V came to 3 bases and at J to 9 bases, leaving 17 bases not matched to a gene. There are 17 residues in the CDR3. Germline V gene lookup returns CDR1 WSHSY and CDR2 SAAADI. The sequenced CDR3 bases are TGCGCCAGCAGTGACCCCTGGACAGGACGAGGCTCTTCGCCC. The encoded protein is CASSDPWTGRGSSP. The whole CDR3 protein reads CASSDPWTGRGSSPQHF.

Of note for this clone: The read terminates 3 residues ahead of where the CDR3 ends, so the germline J gene completes it. This chain joins TRBV7-3 and TRBJ2-2; 9 nucleotides align to TRBD1. Germline loops: CDR1 SGHTA, CDR2 FQGTGA. The CDR3 spans 15 residues. The CDR3 here is CASSSRDREDPPLFF. CDR3 DNA, as far as it was read: TGTGCCAGCAGCTCCCGGGACAGGGAGGATCCACCG.

Concerning this clone: The CDR3 goes on 3 residues after the read ends, and that part is filled in from the germline J gene. The sample holds other DNA sequences that translate to the same CDR3. V usage is TRBV7-6 and J usage is TRBJ1-3; D may be TRBD1 (5 bases). The V gene lost 5 bases and the J gene lost 0 bases, with 14 bases spanning the gap. CDR3 length: 16 residues. CDR1 SGHVS and CDR2 FNYEAQ come from the germline V gene. The covered CDR3 bases are TGTGCCAGCAGCCCCACAGGCCCAGGCTCTGGAAACACC. Amino acids: CASSPTGPGSGNT. The CDR3 in full is CASSPTGPGSGNTIYF.

As regards this clone: In the same sample, other DNA sequences code for this CDR3. The CDR3 protein is CASSQGATSGNTIYF. Incomplete CDR3 DNA: TGTGCCAGCAGTCAGGGGGCGACCTCTGGAAACACC. The rearrangement uses TRBV5-6 and TRBJ1-3; 8 bases map to TRBD1. The CDR3 end lies 3 residues beyond the end of the read and is filled in from the germline J gene. The V gene's germline CDR1 is SGHDT and CDR2 YYEEEE. The CDR3 extends over 15 amino acids. V shed 5 bases, J shed 0 bases, and the junction held 4 bases outside the gene matches.

For this clone: The read falls 3 residues short of the CDR3 end, and the missing part is taken from the germline J gene. The rearrangement joins TRBV28 to TRBJ1-3, with 10 bases fitting TRBD1. The CDR3 has 14 amino acids. CDR1 is MDHEN and CDR2 is SYDVKM in the germline V gene. J was trimmed by 8 bases and V by 6 bases; bases with no gene match: 7. CDR3 DNA (partial): TGTGCCAGCAGGCAAGGACAGGGGGTGTACACC. Amino acid sequence: CASRQGQGVYT. The whole CDR3 sequence reads CASRQGQGVYTIYF. The full variable domain, its missing parts supplied by reference TRBV28 and TRBJ1-3, is DVKVTQSSRYLVKRTGEKVFLECVQDMDHENMFWYRQDPGLGLRLIYFSYDVKMKEKGDIPEGYSVSREKKERFSLILESASTNQTSMYLCASRQGQGVYTIYFGEGSWLTVV.

Worth noting for this clone: The CDR3 end falls 3 residues outside the read, so it is completed with the germline J gene. The chain joins TRBV5-6 to TRBJ2-3; tentative D call: TRBD2 (5 bases). The CDR3 runs 13 residues. With 3 bases removed from V and 4 bases from J, the gap between germline ends came to 9 bases. The germline gives CDR1 SGHDT, CDR2 YYEEEE. The CDR3 sequence is CASSWTEADTQYF. The part of the CDR3 DNA that was read is TGTGCCAGCAGCTGGACTGAAGCAGATACG.

In regard to this clone: The sequenced fragment ends 3 residues before the CDR3 boundary, so the rest is inferred from the germline J gene. The rearrangement links TRBV10-3 to TRBJ1-4, with a tentative D call TRBD1 (6 bases). With 8 bases removed from V and 5 bases from J, the gap between germline ends came to 9 bases. Per germline, CDR1 ENHRY and CDR2 SYGVKD. This CDR3 has 12 amino acids. Partial CDR3 DNA: TGTGCCATCGGACAGTTAAATGAAAAA. Its translation: CAIGQLNEK. The full CDR3 is CAIGQLNEKLFF.

Points on this clone: The read stops 3 residues short of the end of the CDR3; the missing end is completed from the germline J gene. This chain links TRBV29-1 with TRBJ1-3; 10 positions match TRBD1. CDR3 length equals 15 residues. CDR1 and CDR2 from the germline V gene are SQVTM and ANQGSEA. Trimming at V came to 4 bases and at J to 3 bases, leaving 6 bases not matched to a gene. The covered CDR3 bases are TGCAGCGTTGGGGGGACAGGGGCGAATGGAAACACC. Protein product: CSVGGTGANGNT. The whole CDR3 protein is CSVGGTGANGNTIYF.

As concerns this clone: The observed sequence ends 3 residues before the CDR3 terminus, with the missing tail filled in from the germline J gene. The V call is TRBV7-8, the J call TRBJ1-4; D remains unclear. Germline values: CDR1 SGHVS, CDR2 FQNEAQ. V lost 5 bases and J 10 bases, leaving 14 bases between the germline ends. The CDR3 loop spans 13 amino acids. CDR3 DNA (partial): TGTGCCAGCAGCCCTCGAGGAGAGGGAAAA. Protein product: CASSPRGEGK. The entire CDR3 reads CASSPRGEGKLFF.

In the case of this clone: From the germline J gene comes the end of the CDR3, since the read stops 3 residues before it. The V call is TRBV27, the J call TRBJ2-3; D is uncertain. Trimming stripped 8 bases from V and 0 bases from J, with 9 bases between. Looked up from germline, CDR1 is MNHEY and CDR2 is SMNVEV (reference sequence). This CDR3 is 13 amino acids long. The CDR3 sequence: CASRIQSTDTQYF. The CDR3 DNA, read in part, is TGTGCCAGCCGTATTCAGAGCACAGATACG.

A word on this clone: Read coverage stops 3 residues before the CDR3 terminus; the germline J gene supplies the remainder. This sequence joins TRBV2 and TRBJ2-3, with 10 bases lining up with TRBD2. The CDR3 length is 15 residues. Germline V lookup: CDR1 SNHLY, CDR2 FYNNEI. With 4 bases clipped from V and 3 bases from J, the junction kept 4 bases outside the gene matches. The CDR3 sequence is CASSVGSGGTDTQYF. CDR3 DNA, as far as it was read: TGTGCCAGCAGTGTTGGTAGCGGGGGGACAGATACG.

A remark on this clone: The observed sequence ends 3 residues before the CDR3 terminus, with the missing tail filled in from the germline J gene. The chain uses TRBV7-9 and TRBJ1-1; D perhaps matches TRBD1 (5 bases). Germline CDR1 and CDR2: SEHNR and FQNEAQ (reference sequence). The CDR3 runs to 15 residues. The ends were cut back, 1 base at V and 4 bases at J, with 13 bases in the middle. Incomplete CDR3 DNA: TGTGCCAGCAGCTTAGACGTCAGGGATGGCACTGAA. Protein sequence: CASSLDVRDGTE. The complete CDR3 sequence is CASSLDVRDGTEAFF.

Remarks on this clone: Sequencing ends 3 residues short of the CDR3 end; the germline J gene provides the rest. The chain employs TRBV12-3 or TRBV12-4 and TRBJ2-5; 12 nucleotides align to TRBD2. CDR3 length: 15 residues. V shed 6 bases, J shed 1 base, and the junction held 3 bases outside the gene matches. CDR3 DNA (partial): TGTGCCAGCAGAACTAGCGGGGGGACCCAAGAGACC. Translating gives CASRTSGGTQET. The whole CDR3 sequence reads CASRTSGGTQETQYF.

Concerning this clone itself: The read gets to within 3 residues of the CDR3 end, and the germline J gene fills in the rest. The chain recombines TRBV10-2 with TRBJ2-1, with TRBD1 matching 9 bases. V shed 7 bases and J 8 bases; nucleotides not matched to a gene: 6. Germline V gene lookup returns CDR1 WSHSY and CDR2 SAAADI. The CDR3 consists of 13 residues. The CDR3 region is CASNRDREDEQFF. CDR3 DNA (partial): TGCGCCAGCAACCGGGACAGGGAGGATGAG.

The CDR3: CASSPGAGGETQYF. CDR3 bases read: TGTGCCAGCAGTCCTGGGGCCGGGGGAGAGACC. The chain links TRBV5-4 to TRBJ2-5; tentatively, D is TRBD2 (6 bases). The read terminates 3 residues ahead of where the CDR3 ends, so the germline J gene completes it. The germline CDR1 and CDR2 sequences are SGHNT and YYREEE (reference sequence). V dropped 5 bases and J dropped 4 bases, with 15 bases sitting between them. The CDR3 consists of 14 residues.

Turning to this clone: The CDR3 extends 3 residues past the end of the read, so its final part is completed from the germline J gene. V and J are TRBV20-1 and TRBJ2-5; 8 bases match TRBD1. Trimming cost V 5 bases and J 5 bases; bases outside gene matches: 4. CDR3 length: 12 residues. Per the germline V gene, CDR1 is DFQATT and CDR2 is SNEGSKA (reference sequence). CDR3 loop: CSAVAGGETQYF. The covered CDR3 bases are TGCAGTGCTGTGGCAGGGGGCGAGACC.

On this clone: The junction departs from the called germline gene at one end, perhaps through a read error. The same CDR3 can be traced to other DNA sequences in this sample. The CDR3 protein is CASSPTGPGSGNTIYF. The CDR3 bases that were read are TGTGCCAGCAGCCCCACAGGCCCAGGCTCTGGAAACACG. The chain has TRBV7-6 and TRBJ1-3, with a possible D match to TRBD1 (5 bases). The CDR3 end falls 3 residues outside the read, so it is completed with the germline J gene. This CDR3 region has 16 residues. Germline V gene data show CDR1 as SGHVS and CDR2 as FNYEAQ. The whole variable domain, remainder taken from reference TRBV7-6 and TRBJ1-3, is GAGVSQSPRYKVTKRGQDVALRCDPISGHVSLYWYRQALGQGPEFLTYFNYEAQQDKSGLPNDRFSAERPEGSISTLTIQRTEQRDSAMYRCASSPTGPGSGNTIYFGEGSWLTVV.

The sequenced part of the CDR3 DNA is TGTGCCAGCAGCCCCGGGGGGGCCCACGAC. Translated, it gives CASSPGGAHD. The full CDR3 protein reads CASSPGGAHDYTF. The chain employs TRBV7-2 and TRBJ1-2; maybe TRBD1 (6 bases). The sequenced fragment ends 3 residues before the CDR3 boundary, so the rest is inferred from the germline J gene. CDR3 length equals 13 residues. The germline V gene has CDR1 SGHTA and CDR2 FQGNSA.

Points on this clone: Read data end 3 residues before the CDR3 end; the end is taken from the germline J gene. The rearrangement links TRBV18 to TRBJ2-7; perhaps TRBD1 as D (5 bases). CDR1 KGHSH and CDR2 LQKENI come from the germline V gene. CDR3 length: 13 residues. V lost 5 bases to trimming and J lost 2 bases, with 10 bases between them. CDR3 sequence reads: CASSMGHPYEQYF. The CDR3 bases that were read are TGTGCCAGCTCAATGGGGCATCCCTACGAG. The variable domain in full, completed from reference TRBV18 and TRBJ2-7, reads NAGVMQNPRHLVRRRGQEARLRCSPMKGHSHVYWYRQLPEEGLKFMVYLQKENIIDESGMPKERFSAEFPKEGPSILRIQQVVRGDSAAYFCASSMGHPYEQYFGPGTRLTVT.